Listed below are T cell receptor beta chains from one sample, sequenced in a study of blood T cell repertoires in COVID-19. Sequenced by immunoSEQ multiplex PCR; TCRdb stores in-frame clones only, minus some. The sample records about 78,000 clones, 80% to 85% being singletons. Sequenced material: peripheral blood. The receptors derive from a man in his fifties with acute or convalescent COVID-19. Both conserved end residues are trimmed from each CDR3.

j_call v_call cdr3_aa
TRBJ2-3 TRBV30 AWTEGTGRSDTQY
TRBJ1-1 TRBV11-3 ASSLGAGNTEAF
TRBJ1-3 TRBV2 ASSGPGVGNTIY
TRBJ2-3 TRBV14 ASSQDWTSGGLLGDTQY
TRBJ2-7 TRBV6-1 ASSEVDSVVRQY
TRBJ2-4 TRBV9 ASSATTGGVQY
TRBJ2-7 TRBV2 ASSDAAYGEQY
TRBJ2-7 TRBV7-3 ASSLTGGTYEQY
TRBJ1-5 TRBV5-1 ASSLGQNNQPQH
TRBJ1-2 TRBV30 AWSVGGAAGYT
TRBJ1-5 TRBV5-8 ASSLLGQSNQPQH
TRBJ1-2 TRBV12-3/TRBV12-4 ASSAGKSGGYT
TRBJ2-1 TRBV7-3 ASSRGTSRSEQF
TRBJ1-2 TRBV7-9 ASSLQGKYGYT
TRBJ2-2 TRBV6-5 ASSYSWRNTGELF
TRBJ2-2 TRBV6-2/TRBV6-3 ASSWGRGTGELF
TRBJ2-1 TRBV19 ASSLGLSSYNEQF
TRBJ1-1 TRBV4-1 ASSQLSMAHMNTEAF
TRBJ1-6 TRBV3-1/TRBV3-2 ASSHCRRRQRGHSPLH
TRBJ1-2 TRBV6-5 ASSQNQGRGYT
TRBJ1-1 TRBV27 ASSPGQHNTEAF
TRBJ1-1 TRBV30 AWSGDRTEAF
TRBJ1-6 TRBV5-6 ASSWEYGALH
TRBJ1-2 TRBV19 ASSIRPQGSYGYT
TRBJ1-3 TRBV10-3 AITKGGGNTIY
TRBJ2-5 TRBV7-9 ASSPRGLAGGPQTQY
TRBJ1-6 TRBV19 ASSIGGSDSPLH
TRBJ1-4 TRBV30 AWRSEKLF
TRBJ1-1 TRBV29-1 SVEREGSNTEAF
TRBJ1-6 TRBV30 AWSGSSYNSPLH
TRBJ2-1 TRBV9 ASSESGRRLVNEQF
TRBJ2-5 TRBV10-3 AISDTGTSRQETQY
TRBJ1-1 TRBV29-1 SVAGQNTEAF
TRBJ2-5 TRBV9 ASSPRDRLGQETQY
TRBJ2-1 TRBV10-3 AINSGGREQF
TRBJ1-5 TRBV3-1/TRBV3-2 ASSQGTAEGQPQH
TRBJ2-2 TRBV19 ASSRGNTGELF
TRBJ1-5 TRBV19 ASSGQGGNQPQH
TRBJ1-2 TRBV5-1 ASSLAGADGYT
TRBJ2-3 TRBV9 ASSAGGGPDTQY
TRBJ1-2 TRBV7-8 ASSLGQGLGYT
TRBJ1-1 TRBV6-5 ASSYRGNTEAF
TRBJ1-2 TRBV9 ASSVDVGTGVNYGYT
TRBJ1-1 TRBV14 ASRDSLNTEAF
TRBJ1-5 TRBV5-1 ASSLGQGAGNQPQH
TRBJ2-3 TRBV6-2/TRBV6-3 ASSYEGKTDTQY
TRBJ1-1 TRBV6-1 ASSELRGNTEAF
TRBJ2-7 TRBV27 ASSSFHTRTGGNEQY